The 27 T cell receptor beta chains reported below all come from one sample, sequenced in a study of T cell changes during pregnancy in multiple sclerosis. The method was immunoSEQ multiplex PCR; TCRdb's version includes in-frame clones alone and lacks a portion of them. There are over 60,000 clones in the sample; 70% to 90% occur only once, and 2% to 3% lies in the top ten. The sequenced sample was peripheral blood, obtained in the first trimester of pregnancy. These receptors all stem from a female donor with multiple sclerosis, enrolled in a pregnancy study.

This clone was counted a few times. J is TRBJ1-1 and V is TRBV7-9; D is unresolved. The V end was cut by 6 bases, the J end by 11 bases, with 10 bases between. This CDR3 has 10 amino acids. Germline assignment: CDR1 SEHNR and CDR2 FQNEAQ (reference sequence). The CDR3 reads CASSEGSAFF. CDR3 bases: TGTGCCAGCAGTGAGGGCTCGGCTTTCTTT.

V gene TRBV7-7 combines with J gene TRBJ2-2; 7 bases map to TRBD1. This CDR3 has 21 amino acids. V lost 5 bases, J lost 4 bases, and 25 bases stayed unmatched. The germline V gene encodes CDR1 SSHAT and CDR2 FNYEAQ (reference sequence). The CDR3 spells CASSSEDHRGFRNIFTGELFF. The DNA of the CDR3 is TGTGCCAGCAGCAGTGAAGACCACAGGGGTTTCAGAAACATATTCACCGGGGAGCTGTTTTTT. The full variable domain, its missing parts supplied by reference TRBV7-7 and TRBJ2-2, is GAGVSQSPRYKVTKRGQDVTLRCDPISSHATLYWYQQALGQGPEFLTYFNYEAQPDKSGLPSDRFSAERPEGSISTLTIQRTEQRDSAMYRCASSSEDHRGFRNIFTGELFFGEGSRLTVL.

In DNA form, the CDR3 reads TGTGCCAGCAGCTTTAACACGGCCGGGGGCTACACCTTC. Protein product: CASSFNTAGGYTF. V and J are TRBV5-6 and TRBJ1-2; no clear D. V gave up 2 bases and J gave up 8 bases, with 13 bases separating them. The CDR3 covers 13 residues. Germline CDR1 and CDR2: SGHDT and YYEEEE.

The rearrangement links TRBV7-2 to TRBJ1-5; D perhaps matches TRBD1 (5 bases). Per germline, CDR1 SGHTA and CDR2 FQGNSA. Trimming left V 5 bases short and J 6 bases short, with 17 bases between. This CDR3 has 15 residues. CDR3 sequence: CASSPNRGAGQPQHF. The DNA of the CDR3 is TGTGCCAGCAGCCCCAACCGCGGGGCAGGTCAGCCCCAGCATTTT.

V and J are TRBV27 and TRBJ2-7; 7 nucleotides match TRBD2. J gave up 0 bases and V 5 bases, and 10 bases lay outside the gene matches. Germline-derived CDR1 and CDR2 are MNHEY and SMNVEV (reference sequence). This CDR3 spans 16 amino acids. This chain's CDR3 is CASSPFEAGSSYEQYF. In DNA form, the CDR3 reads TGTGCCAGCAGTCCCTTCGAAGCGGGAAGCTCCTACGAGCAGTACTTC.

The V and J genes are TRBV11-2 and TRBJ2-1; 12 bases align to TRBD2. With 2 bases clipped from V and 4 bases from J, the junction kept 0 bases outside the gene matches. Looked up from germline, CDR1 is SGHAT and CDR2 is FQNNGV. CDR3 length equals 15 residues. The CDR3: CASSLLAGGYNEQFF. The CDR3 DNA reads TGTGCCAGCAGCTTACTAGCGGGAGGGTACAATGAGCAGTTCTTC.

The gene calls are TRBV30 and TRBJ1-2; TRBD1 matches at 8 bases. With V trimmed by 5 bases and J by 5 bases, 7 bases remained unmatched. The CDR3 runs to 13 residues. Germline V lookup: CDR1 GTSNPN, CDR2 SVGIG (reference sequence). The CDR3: CAWSTGGWYGYTF. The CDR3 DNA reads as TGTGCCTGGTCTACAGGGGGGTGGTATGGCTACACCTTC.

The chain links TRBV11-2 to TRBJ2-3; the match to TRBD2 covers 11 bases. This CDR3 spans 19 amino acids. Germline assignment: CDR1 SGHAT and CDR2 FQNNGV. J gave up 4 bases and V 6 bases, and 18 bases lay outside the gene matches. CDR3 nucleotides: TGTGCCAGCAGACAACCGCGGACCCTAGCGGGAGGATCTCCAGATACGCAGTATTTT. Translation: CASRQPRTLAGGSPDTQYF.

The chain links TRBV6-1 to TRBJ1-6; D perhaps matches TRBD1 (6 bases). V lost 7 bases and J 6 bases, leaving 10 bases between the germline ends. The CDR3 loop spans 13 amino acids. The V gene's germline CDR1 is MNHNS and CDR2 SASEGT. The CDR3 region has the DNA TGTGCCAGCAAGGACAGTCTTAATTCACCCCTCCACTTT. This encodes CASKDSLNSPLHF.

CDR3 sequence: CASSLGLPTGITSYEQYF. In DNA form, the CDR3 reads TGCGCCAGCAGCTTGGGCCTTCCGACAGGAATAACCTCCTACGAGCAGTACTTC. This rearrangement joins TRBV5-1 to TRBJ2-7; TRBD1 might be the D (6 bases). Per the germline V gene, CDR1 is SGHRS and CDR2 is YFSETQ. This CDR3 is built from 18 residues. V was trimmed by 0 bases and J by 0 bases, leaving 19 bases between them.

The CDR3 protein is CASRQGTTSSYEQYF. CDR3 coding DNA: TGCGCCAGCAGACAAGGGACAACGAGCTCCTACGAGCAGTACTTC. This chain connects TRBV5-1 to TRBJ2-7; TRBD1 might be the D (6 bases). The germline V gene has CDR1 SGHRS and CDR2 YFSETQ. The V end was cut by 5 bases, the J end by 0 bases, with 15 bases between. The CDR3 has 15 amino acids.

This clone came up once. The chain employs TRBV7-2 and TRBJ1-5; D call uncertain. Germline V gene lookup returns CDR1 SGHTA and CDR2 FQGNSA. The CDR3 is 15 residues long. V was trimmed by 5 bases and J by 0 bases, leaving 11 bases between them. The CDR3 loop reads CASSTTEYSNQPQHF. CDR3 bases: TGTGCCAGCAGCACCACAGAATATAGCAATCAGCCCCAGCATTTT.

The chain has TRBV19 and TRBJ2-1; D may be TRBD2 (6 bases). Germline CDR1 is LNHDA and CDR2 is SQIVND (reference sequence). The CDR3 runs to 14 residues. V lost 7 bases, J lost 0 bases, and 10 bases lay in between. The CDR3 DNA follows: TGTGCCAGTAAGTTCGGGAGCTCCTACAATGAGCAGTTCTTC. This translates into CASKFGSSYNEQFF.

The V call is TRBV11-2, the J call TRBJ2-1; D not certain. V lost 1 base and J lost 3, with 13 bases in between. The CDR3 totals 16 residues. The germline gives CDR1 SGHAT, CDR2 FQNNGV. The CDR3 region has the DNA TGTGCCAGCAGCTTAGGAGTAACTTTGTACTACAATGAGCAGTTCTTC. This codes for CASSLGVTLYYNEQFF.

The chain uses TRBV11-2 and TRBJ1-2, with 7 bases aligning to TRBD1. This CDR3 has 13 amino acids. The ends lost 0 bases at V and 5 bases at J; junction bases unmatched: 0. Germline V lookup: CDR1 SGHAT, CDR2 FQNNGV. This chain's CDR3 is CASSLDRGYGYTF. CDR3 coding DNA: TGTGCCAGCAGCTTAGACAGGGGGTATGGCTACACCTTC.

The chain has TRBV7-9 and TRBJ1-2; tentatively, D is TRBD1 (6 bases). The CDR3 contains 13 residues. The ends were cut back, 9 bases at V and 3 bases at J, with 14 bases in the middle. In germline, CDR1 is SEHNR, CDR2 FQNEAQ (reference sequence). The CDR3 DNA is TGTGCCAGTACTCAGTCAGGGGACTATGGCTACACCTTC. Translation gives CASTQSGDYGYTF.

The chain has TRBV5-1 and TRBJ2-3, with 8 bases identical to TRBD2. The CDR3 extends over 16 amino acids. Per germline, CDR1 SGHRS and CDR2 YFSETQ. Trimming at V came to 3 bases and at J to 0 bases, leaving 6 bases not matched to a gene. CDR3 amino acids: CASSSGASGSTDTQYF. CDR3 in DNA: TGCGCCAGCAGCTCTGGGGCTAGCGGGAGCACAGATACGCAGTATTTT. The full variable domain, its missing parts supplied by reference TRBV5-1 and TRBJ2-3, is KAGVTQTPRYLIKTRGQQVTLSCSPISGHRSVSWYQQTPGQGLQFLFEYFSETQRNKGNFPGRFSGRQFSNSRSEMNVSTLELGDSALYLCASSSGASGSTDTQYFGPGTRLTVL.

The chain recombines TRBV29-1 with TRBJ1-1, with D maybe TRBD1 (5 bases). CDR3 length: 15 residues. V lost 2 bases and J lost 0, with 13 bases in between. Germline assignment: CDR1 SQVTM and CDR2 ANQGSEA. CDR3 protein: CSVELMGGLNTEAFF. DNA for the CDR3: TGCAGCGTTGAATTAATGGGGGGTCTGAACACTGAAGCTTTCTTT. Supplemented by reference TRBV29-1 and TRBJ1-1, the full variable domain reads SAVISQKPSRDICQRGTSLTIQCQVDSQVTMMFWYRQQPGQSLTLIATANQGSEATYESGFVIDKFPISRPNLTFSTLTVSNMSPEDSSIYLCSVELMGGLNTEAFFGQGTRLTVV.

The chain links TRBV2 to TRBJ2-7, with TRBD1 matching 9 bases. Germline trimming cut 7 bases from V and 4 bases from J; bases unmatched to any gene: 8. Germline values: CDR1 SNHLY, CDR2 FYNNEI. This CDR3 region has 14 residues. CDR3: CASMGIQGAYEQYF. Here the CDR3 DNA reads TGTGCCAGCATGGGGATACAGGGGGCTTACGAGCAGTACTTC. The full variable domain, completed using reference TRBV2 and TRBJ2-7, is EPEVTQTPSHQVTQMGQEVILRCVPISNHLYFYWYRQILGQKVEFLVSFYNNEISEKSEIFDDQFSVERPDGSNFTLKIRSTKLEDSAMYFCASMGIQGAYEQYFGPGTRLTVT.

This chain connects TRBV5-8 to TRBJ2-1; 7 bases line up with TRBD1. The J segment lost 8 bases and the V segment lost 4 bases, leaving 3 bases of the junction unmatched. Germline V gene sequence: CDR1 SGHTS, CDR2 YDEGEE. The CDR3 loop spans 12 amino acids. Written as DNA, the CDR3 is TGTGCCAGCAGCCACAGGGGCGATGAGCAGTTCTTC. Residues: CASSHRGDEQFF. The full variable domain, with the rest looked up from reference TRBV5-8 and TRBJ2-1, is EAGVTQSPTHLIKTRGQQATLRCSPISGHTSVYWYQQALGLGLQFLLWYDEGEERNRGNFPPRFSGRQFPNYSSELNVNALELEDSALYLCASSHRGDEQFFGPGTRLTVL.

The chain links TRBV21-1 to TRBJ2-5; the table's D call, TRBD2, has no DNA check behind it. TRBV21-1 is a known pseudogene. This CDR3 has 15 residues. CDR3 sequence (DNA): TGTGCCTCCTTGGGGGCGGGAGGGGGGGGAGAGACCCAGTACTTC. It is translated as CASLGAGGGGETQYF.

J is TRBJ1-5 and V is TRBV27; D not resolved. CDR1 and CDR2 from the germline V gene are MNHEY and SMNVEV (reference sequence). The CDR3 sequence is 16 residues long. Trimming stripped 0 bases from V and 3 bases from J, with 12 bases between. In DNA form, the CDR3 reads TGTGCCAGCAGTTTATCTTATACATTGTACAATCAGCCCCAGCATTTT. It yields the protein CASSLSYTLYNQPQHF.

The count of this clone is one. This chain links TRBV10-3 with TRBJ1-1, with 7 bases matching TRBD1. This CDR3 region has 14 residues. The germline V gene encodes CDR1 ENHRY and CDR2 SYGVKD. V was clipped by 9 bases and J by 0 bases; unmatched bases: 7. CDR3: CAISAGGLNTEAFF. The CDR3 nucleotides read TGTGCCATTTCGGCAGGGGGTTTGAACACTGAAGCTTTCTTT.

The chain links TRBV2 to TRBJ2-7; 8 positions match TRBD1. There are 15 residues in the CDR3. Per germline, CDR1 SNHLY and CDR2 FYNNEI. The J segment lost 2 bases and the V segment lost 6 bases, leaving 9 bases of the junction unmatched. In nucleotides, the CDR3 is TGTGCCAGCAGGCGAGAGACAGGGGCAGCCTACGAGCAGTACTTC. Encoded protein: CASRRETGAAYEQYF. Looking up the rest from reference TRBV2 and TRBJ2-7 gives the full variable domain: EPEVTQTPSHQVTQMGQEVILRCVPISNHLYFYWYRQILGQKVEFLVSFYNNEISEKSEIFDDQFSVERPDGSNFTLKIRSTKLEDSAMYFCASRRETGAAYEQYFGPGTRLTVT.

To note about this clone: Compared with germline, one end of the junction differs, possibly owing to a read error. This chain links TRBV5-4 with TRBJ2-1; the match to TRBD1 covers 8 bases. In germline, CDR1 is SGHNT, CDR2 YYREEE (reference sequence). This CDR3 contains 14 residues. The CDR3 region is CASSLGTGEDEQFF. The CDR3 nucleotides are TGTGCCAGCAGTTTGGGGACAGGTGAGGATGAGCAGTTCTTC. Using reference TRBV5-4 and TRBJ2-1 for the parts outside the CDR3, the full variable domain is ETGVTQSPTHLIKTRGQQVTLRCSSQSGHNTVSWYQQALGQGPQFIFQYYREEENGRGNFPPRFSGLQFPNYSSELNVNALELDDSALYLCASSLGTGEDEQFFGPGTRLTVL.

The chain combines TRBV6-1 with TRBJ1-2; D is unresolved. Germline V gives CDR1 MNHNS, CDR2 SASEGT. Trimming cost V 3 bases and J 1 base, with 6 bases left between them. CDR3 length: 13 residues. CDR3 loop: CASSEADNYGYTF. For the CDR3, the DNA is TGTGCCAGCAGTGAGGCGGATAACTATGGCTACACCTTC.

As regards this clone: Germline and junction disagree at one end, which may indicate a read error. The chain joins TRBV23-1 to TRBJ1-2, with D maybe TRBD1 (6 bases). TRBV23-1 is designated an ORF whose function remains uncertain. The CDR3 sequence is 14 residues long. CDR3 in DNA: TGCGCCAGAAGTCTCTATCACAGGGTCTATGGCTACACCTTC. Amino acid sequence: CARSLYHRVYGYTF.